These T cell receptor beta chains were read from a single sample in a study of blood T cell repertoires in COVID-19. Repertoires were generated with immunoSEQ multiplex PCR, while TCRdb's copy carries only in-frame clones and drops some. The sample consists of about 64,000 clones, approximately 90% of them appearing once. Sequenced: peripheral blood. The receptors were sampled from a human donor in a cohort sampled during active COVID-19. Each CDR3 is given with its conserved first and last residue. The D gene is left open where the match is weak. The size of a clone is reported for some rows only, either as once, few or many, or as a class for expanded clones.

d_call: TRBD1; j_call: TRBJ2-3; clone_size: -; v_call: TRBV7-3; cdr3_aa: CASSLNPGQGAEVTQYF; cdr3_nt: TGTGCCAGCAGCTTAAACCCCGGACAGGGGGCTGAGGTCACGCAGTATTTT
d_call: TRBD1; j_call: TRBJ2-4; clone_size: -; v_call: TRBV13; cdr3_aa: CASSWTGQGRANIQYF; cdr3_nt: TGTGCCAGCAGTTGGACCGGACAGGGGCGAGCAAACATTCAGTACTTC
d_call: -; j_call: TRBJ1-6; clone_size: once; v_call: TRBV19; cdr3_aa: CASSIIQGNSPLHF; cdr3_nt: TGTGCCAGTAGTATCATCCAGGGGAATTCACCCCTCCACTTT
d_call: TRBD1; j_call: TRBJ1-2; clone_size: -; v_call: TRBV7-8; cdr3_aa: CASSPGTGTANYGYTF; cdr3_nt: TGTGCCAGCAGTCCCGGGACAGGGACGGCTAACTATGGCTACACCTTC
d_call: -; j_call: TRBJ1-4; clone_size: -; v_call: TRBV9; cdr3_aa: CASSVGGGGEKLFF; cdr3_nt: TGTGCCAGCAGCGTAGGAGGGGGGGGTGAAAAACTGTTTTTT
d_call: -; j_call: TRBJ2-7; clone_size: -; v_call: TRBV12-5; cdr3_aa: CASGLVRLASISYEQYF; cdr3_nt: TGTGCTAGTGGTTTGGTACGTCTAGCGAGTATCTCCTACGAGCAGTACTTC
d_call: TRBD1; j_call: TRBJ1-5; clone_size: -; v_call: TRBV24-1; cdr3_aa: CATVTGVGKDQPQHF; cdr3_nt: TGTGCCACCGTAACAGGGGTCGGGAAGGATCAGCCCCAGCATTTT
d_call: -; j_call: TRBJ2-3; clone_size: few; v_call: TRBV6-2/TRBV6-3; cdr3_aa: CASSYSIEKIDTQYF; cdr3_nt: TGTGCCAGCAGTTACTCGATAGAGAAAATAGATACGCAGTATTTT
d_call: -; j_call: TRBJ1-5; clone_size: -; v_call: TRBV4-1; cdr3_aa: CASSQDREQPQHF; cdr3_nt: TGCGCCAGCAGCCAAGACAGGGAACAGCCCCAGCATTTT
d_call: TRBD1; j_call: TRBJ1-5; clone_size: -; v_call: TRBV2; cdr3_aa: CARLDPGQGIGNNQPQHF; cdr3_nt: TGTGCCAGATTGGACCCGGGACAGGGGATTGGAAACAATCAGCCCCAGCATTTT
d_call: TRBD1; j_call: TRBJ1-2; clone_size: -; v_call: TRBV28; cdr3_aa: CASSLDRAPYGYTF; cdr3_nt: TGTGCCAGCAGCCTCGACAGGGCCCCCTATGGCTACACCTTC
d_call: -; j_call: TRBJ2-7; clone_size: -; v_call: TRBV28; cdr3_aa: CASRIAYEQYF; cdr3_nt: TGTGCCAGCAGGATAGCCTACGAGCAGTACTTC
d_call: -; j_call: TRBJ2-2; clone_size: -; v_call: TRBV5-1; cdr3_aa: CASSLVRQGNTGELFF; cdr3_nt: TGCGCCAGCAGCTTGGTAAGGCAGGGGAACACCGGGGAGCTGTTTTTT
d_call: -; j_call: TRBJ2-2; clone_size: -; v_call: TRBV11-2; cdr3_aa: CASSWRGLNTGELFF; cdr3_nt: TGTGCCAGCAGCTGGAGGGGACTGAACACCGGGGAGCTGTTTTTT
d_call: -; j_call: TRBJ2-3; clone_size: -; v_call: TRBV28; cdr3_aa: CASSFRLATDTQYF; cdr3_nt: TGTGCCAGCAGTTTCCGGCTAGCCACAGATACGCAGTATTTT
d_call: -; j_call: TRBJ2-6; clone_size: -; v_call: TRBV28; cdr3_aa: CASSSAGVNSGANVLTF; cdr3_nt: TGTGCCAGCAGTTCCGCAGGGGTCAACTCTGGGGCCAACGTCCTGACTTTC
d_call: -; j_call: TRBJ2-7; clone_size: -; v_call: TRBV5-8; cdr3_aa: CASSRSTLSSEQYF; cdr3_nt: TGTGCCAGCAGCCGCTCCACCCTTAGCAGCGAGCAGTACTTC
d_call: TRBD1; j_call: TRBJ2-5; clone_size: -; v_call: TRBV5-1; cdr3_aa: CASSARDRGGETQYF; cdr3_nt: TGCGCCAGCAGCGCCCGGGACAGGGGAGGAGAGACCCAGTACTTC
d_call: -; j_call: TRBJ2-2; clone_size: few; v_call: TRBV10-3; cdr3_aa: CATAGRQTPTGELFF; cdr3_nt: TGTGCCACCGCGGGACGGCAGACGCCGACCGGGGAGCTGTTTTTT
d_call: -; j_call: TRBJ1-1; clone_size: few; v_call: TRBV7-3; cdr3_aa: CASSRNGGAMAVMNTEAFF; cdr3_nt: TGTGCCAGCAGCCGCAACGGGGGGGCTATGGCGGTAATGAACACTGAAGCTTTCTTT
d_call: -; j_call: TRBJ1-5; clone_size: -; v_call: TRBV7-2; cdr3_aa: CASSDRRDSNQPQHF; cdr3_nt: TGTGCCAGCAGCGACCGGAGGGATAGCAATCAGCCCCAGCATTTT
d_call: TRBD1; j_call: TRBJ1-6; clone_size: -; v_call: TRBV12-5; cdr3_aa: CASGFGQGIGNSPLHF; cdr3_nt: TGTGCTAGTGGTTTCGGACAGGGGATAGGGAATTCACCCCTCCACTTT
d_call: TRBD1; j_call: TRBJ2-5; clone_size: -; v_call: TRBV7-9; cdr3_aa: CASSLDGQGWTQYF; cdr3_nt: TGTGCCAGCAGCTTAGATGGACAGGGGTGGACCCAGTACTTC
d_call: TRBD1; j_call: TRBJ1-1; clone_size: -; v_call: TRBV5-1; cdr3_aa: CASSRRGQGGSDTEAFF; cdr3_nt: TGCGCCAGCTCGCGTCGCGGACAGGGAGGTTCGGACACTGAAGCTTTCTTT
d_call: -; j_call: TRBJ1-3; clone_size: -; v_call: TRBV9; cdr3_aa: CASSGGRGSGSGNTIYF; cdr3_nt: TGTGCCAGCAGCGGCGGACGGGGGTCGGGCTCTGGAAACACCATATATTTT
d_call: TRBD1; j_call: TRBJ1-4; clone_size: -; v_call: TRBV5-6; cdr3_aa: CASSFYRDRGVF; cdr3_nt: TGTGCCAGCAGCTTTTACCGGGACAGGGGGGTTTTT